This T cell receptor beta chain was sequenced during a study of T cells after yellow fever vaccination. The V gene's germline CDR1 is LGHDT and CDR2 YNNKEL (reference sequence). The CDR3 length is 15 residues. The V and J ends lost 1 base and 5 bases respectively, with 11 bases between them. By 5'RACE template switching, TCR cDNA was produced, with a universal primer site and UMIs added in the process. One entry per CDR3 protein results from TCRdb running MiXCR on the 5' RACE reads. The data hold roughly 500,000 distinct CDR3 sequences, with 15% to 20% observed a single time. As regards this clonotype: Its antigen is still unknown.

Study-level points and caveats: Post-booster repertoires again held most primary-vaccination clones (about 95% CD4, 75% to 90% CD8). Although most clonotypes did not, a small share appeared in both CD4 and CD8 compartments. Highly abundant clonotypes carried over from the bulk population could end up in FACS-sorted repertoires as contaminants.

The input for sequencing was PBMCs, taken 15 days after the yellow fever booster vaccination. This clonotype was sampled from a man aged 25 to 45 who received the YFV17D yellow fever vaccine. The chain has TRBV3-1 and TRBJ2-2; D could derive from TRBD1 or TRBD2 (6 bases each). This CDR3 reads CASSQGGLATGELFF. CDR3 nucleotides: TGTGCCAGCAGCCAAGGGGGGCTAGCGACCGGGGAGCTGTTTTTT.